Below are 21 T cell receptor beta chains sequenced from a single sample in a study of tumor and adjacent non-tumor tissue in lung cancer. TCRbeta libraries were built with three rounds of nested PCR, modified from ARM-PCR. TCRdb called the multiplex PCR reads again in MiXCR, with one record for every CDR3 protein. The top ten hold roughly 15% of the sample, which has about 80,000 distinct CDR3 sequences, 75% to 90% seen once. This sample's RNA came from whole unsorted tissue. Input material: lung tumor tissue. These TCRs come from a woman in her 50s with non-small cell lung cancer.

V usage is TRBV10-1 and J usage is TRBJ2-1; D possibly corresponds to TRBD1 (6 bases). Trimming removed 9 bases at V and 8 bases at J, with 29 bases between. Germline CDR1 and CDR2: WNHNN and SYGVQD (reference sequence). CDR3 size: 17 residues. CDR3 bases: TGCGCCAGTATTCAGGACAGCGGCTTTGGCGGTGGCTATGAGCAGTTCTTC. Protein sequence: CASIQDSGFGGGYEQFF.

In regard to this clonotype: This may stem from a read error, because a much larger clone lies one nucleotide away. This chain joins TRBV7-2 and TRBJ2-2; D not certain. CDR1 and CDR2 (germline): SGHTA, FQGNSA. The CDR3 length is 12 residues. The CDR3 coding sequence is TGTGCCAACAGCTACTTCACCGGGGAGCTGTTTTTT. Protein sequence: CANSYFTGELFF.

This rearrangement joins TRBV11-2 to TRBJ2-1, with 11 bases matching TRBD2. The CDR3 contains 16 residues. The germline CDR1 and CDR2 sequences are SGHAT and FQNNGV. V lost 10 bases, J lost 6 bases, and 14 bases stayed unmatched. This chain's CDR3 is CAIIQMILAGVNEQFF. The DNA of the CDR3 is TGTGCCATCATCCAGATGATACTAGCGGGGGTCAATGAGCAGTTCTTC.

This clonotype has a count of ten or more. DNA for the CDR3: TGTGCCTGGAGTCGGGACAGGGTGGACACTAGCAATCAGCCCCAGCATTTT. Amino acids: CAWSRDRVDTSNQPQHF. The chain has TRBV30 and TRBJ1-5; TRBD1 aligns across 9 bases. V trimming: 2 bases; J trimming: 0 bases; junction bases outside the gene matches: 8. The CDR3 has 17 amino acids. Germline values: CDR1 GTSNPN, CDR2 SVGIG (reference sequence).

Comment on this clonotype: One end of the junction varies from germline; a read error may be responsible. This chain uses TRBV12-3 or TRBV12-4 with TRBJ2-3, with 9 bases aligning to TRBD1. The CDR3 totals 16 residues. In DNA, the CDR3 is TGTGCGAGCAGTTTTAAGGGGACAGGGAGCACAGATACGCTGTATTTT. Its protein is CASSFKGTGSTDTLYF.

The chain joins TRBV12-3 or TRBV12-4 to TRBJ2-2; weak D call: TRBD2 (6 bases). This CDR3 region has 14 residues. Between the trimmed V and J ends, which lost 5 bases and 9 bases, there was a span of 16 bases. The CDR3 nucleotides are TGTGCCAGCAGTGCCGCGGGGTTCGCCCGGGAGCTGTTTTTT. This sequence encodes CASSAAGFARELFF.

As regards this clonotype: This CDR3 is missing its conserved last phenylalanine or tryptophan, likely due to a read error. V and J are TRBV6-1 and TRBJ2-1; no clear D gene. In germline, CDR1 is MNHNS, CDR2 SASEGT. The CDR3 is 14 residues long. CDR3 in DNA: TGTGCCAGCAGTGAAGTCTTGGTCTACGATGAGCAGTTCTAC. As protein: CASSEVLVYDEQFY.

This chain connects TRBV13 to TRBJ2-1; D gene unclear. With 9 bases removed from V and 4 bases from J, the gap between germline ends came to 19 bases. In germline, CDR1 is PRHDT, CDR2 FYEKMQ (reference sequence). The CDR3 length is 15 residues. The CDR3 here is CARSPYSASYNEQFF. The CDR3 DNA is TGTGCCAGAAGCCCCTACAGTGCGTCATACAATGAGCAGTTCTTC.

Of note for this clonotype: At one boundary the junction diverges from the germline segment, which might be a read error. Here the CDR3 DNA reads TGCAGCGTTGAAGAACGGCTAACAAGCTCCAACAATGAGCAGTTCTTC. As protein: CSVEERLTSSNNEQFF. The gene calls are TRBV29-1 and TRBJ2-1, with D hard to call. This CDR3 comprises 16 residues. Germline loops: CDR1 SQVTM, CDR2 ANQGSEA.

A word on this clonotype: At one end the junction does not follow the germline gene, possibly because of a read error. The chain uses TRBV6-2 or TRBV6-3 and TRBJ2-1; TRBD2 might be the D (6 bases). This CDR3 spans 15 amino acids. Per germline, CDR1 MNHEY and CDR2 SVGEGT. CDR3 in amino acids: CVSRRPGLPSNEQFF. For the CDR3, the DNA is TGTGTCAGCAGACGTCCGGGACTCCCATCCAATGAGCAGTTCTTT.

J is TRBJ2-1 and V is TRBV28, with unresolved D. CDR1 is MDHEN and CDR2 is SYDVKM in the germline V gene. Trimming stripped 8 bases from V and 5 bases from J, with 13 bases between. The CDR3 is made up of 13 amino acids. CDR3 amino acids: CASCLNRNNEQFF. CDR3 coding DNA: TGTGCCAGCTGTCTGAACAGAAACAATGAGCAGTTCTTC.

Worth noting for this clonotype: Mismatch with germline at one junction end may stem from a read error. V usage is TRBV4-2 and J usage is TRBJ1-2, with a weak D call TRBD1 (6 bases). Germline CDR1 and CDR2: LGHNA and YNFKEQ. This CDR3 region has 17 residues. The CDR3 DNA reads as TGTGCCAGCAGCCAATATTCCGCACAAGGGGGATACTATGACTACACCTTC. Translating it yields CASSQYSAQGGYYDYTF.

The V and J genes are TRBV20-1 and TRBJ2-3; a weak D match, TRBD1 (5 bases). Germline lookup yields CDR1 DFQATT and CDR2 SNEGSKA (reference sequence). This CDR3 spans 13 amino acids. Trimming cost V 7 bases and J 5 bases, with 16 bases left between them. The CDR3 spells CSVTQLDIDTQYF. The CDR3 DNA follows: TGCAGTGTTACCCAACTGGACATAGATACGCAGTATTTT.

Concerning this clonotype: Relative to the germline gene, one junction end is altered; a read error may explain this. This chain uses TRBV10-3 with TRBJ1-1; D is possibly TRBD1 (5 bases). The length of the CDR3 is 14 residues. CDR1 and CDR2 from the germline V gene are ENHRY and SYGVKD. Here the CDR3 reads CAISESDLGLEDFF. In DNA, the CDR3 is TGTGCCATTAGTGAGTCCGACCTGGGGCTGGAGGATTTCTTT.

In the case of this clonotype: No conserved phenylalanine or tryptophan is present at the end of the CDR3, so a read error is the likely explanation. The chain combines TRBV20-1 with TRBJ2-7; 9 nucleotides line up with TRBD1. Trimming cost V 6 bases and J 4 bases; bases outside gene matches: 13. The CDR3 has 15 amino acids. Germline V gene lookup returns CDR1 DFQATT and CDR2 SNEGSKA (reference sequence). The CDR3 coding sequence is TGCAGTGCATTGCCGGGACAGGGATTGGCTTACGAGCAGTACTTA. It translates to CSALPGQGLAYEQYL.

For this clonotype: This may arise from a read error, as a much more abundant clone is one base away. V gene TRBV7-9 combines with J gene TRBJ1-4; no firm D call. Trimming removed 7 bases at V and 4 bases at J, with 16 bases between. The length of the CDR3 is 15 residues. CDR1 is SEHNR, CDR2 FQNEAQ, per germline (reference sequence). CDR3 in amino acids: CASNSGGSVNEKLFF. The DNA of the CDR3 is TGTGCCAGCAACTCAGGAGGGTCGGTTAATGAAAAACTGTTTTTT.

This clonotype was observed once. J is TRBJ2-1 and V is TRBV6-2 or TRBV6-3; D not resolved. The CDR3 length is 14 residues. The germline V gene has CDR1 MNHEY and CDR2 SVGEGT. Trimming took off 2 bases at V and 7 bases at J, with 12 bases between the two ends. The CDR3 nucleotides are TGTGCCAGCAGTTACACCAACAATTATAATGAGCAGTTCTTC. Amino acids: CASSYTNNYNEQFF.

In this sample, this clonotype turned up a few times. One end of the junction does not line up with germline, which may come from a read error. The chain is built from TRBV28 and TRBJ2-1, with 9 nucleotides matching TRBD2. CDR3 size: 14 residues. Germline V gene data show CDR1 as MDHEN and CDR2 as SYDVKM. The CDR3 is CASSLAGENNEQFF. The CDR3 nucleotides are TGTGCCAGTAGTTTAGCGGGGGAAAACAATGAGCAGTTCTTC.

Comment on this clonotype: The junction differs from germline at one of its ends, possibly a read error. This chain joins TRBV14 and TRBJ1-1, with D possibly matching TRBD1 (6 bases). CDR1 and CDR2 from the germline V gene are SGHDN and FVKESK. CDR3 length: 19 residues. The CDR3 DNA reads TGTGCCAGGAGCCAAAACCCTTGGTGGAGGGGGACGCCCAACACTGAAGCTTTCTTT. It is translated as CARSQNPWWRGTPNTEAFF.

On this clonotype: A clone one base away is much larger, so this may be a read error. This sequence joins TRBV30 and TRBJ2-1; no reliable D call. Germline CDR1 is GTSNPN and CDR2 is SVGIG (reference sequence). This CDR3 spans 12 amino acids. The CDR3 sequence is CGWSGSLTEQFF. DNA of the CDR3: TGTGGCTGGAGTGGCTCATTAACTGAGCAGTTCTTC. Full variable domain (missing parts from reference TRBV30 and TRBJ2-1): SQTIHQWPATLVQPVGSPLSLECTVEGTSNPNLYWYRQAAGRGLQLLFYSVGIGQISSEVPQNLSASRPQDRQFILSSKKLLLSDSGFYLCGWSGSLTEQFFGPGTRLTVL.

A remark on this clonotype: Germline and junction disagree at one end, which may indicate a read error. This rearrangement joins TRBV5-4 to TRBJ2-2; a weak D match, TRBD2 (6 bases). Germline V gene data show CDR1 as SGHNT and CDR2 as YYREEE (reference sequence). This CDR3 region has 12 residues. CDR3 residues: CASSFVCGELFF. In DNA form, the CDR3 reads TGTGCCAGCAGCTTTGTGTGCGGGGAACTGTTTTTT.